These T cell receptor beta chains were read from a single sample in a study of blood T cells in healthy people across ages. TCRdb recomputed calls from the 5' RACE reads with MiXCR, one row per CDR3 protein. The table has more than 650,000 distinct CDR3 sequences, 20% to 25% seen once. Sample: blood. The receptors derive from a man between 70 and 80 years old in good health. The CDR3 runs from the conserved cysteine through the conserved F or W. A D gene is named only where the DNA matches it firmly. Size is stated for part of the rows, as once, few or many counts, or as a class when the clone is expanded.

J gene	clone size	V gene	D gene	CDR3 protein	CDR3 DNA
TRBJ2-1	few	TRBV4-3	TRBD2	CASGGLASNEQFF	TGCGCCAGCGGGGGACTAGCATCGAATGAGCAGTTCTTC
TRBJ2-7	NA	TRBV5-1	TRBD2	CASSYQLAGGHTNEQYF	TGCGCCAGCAGCTATCAACTAGCGGGAGGGCATACTAACGAGCAGTACTTC
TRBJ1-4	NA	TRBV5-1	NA	CASTPVGGLGEKLFF	TGCGCCAGCACCCCCGTGGGGGGTCTTGGGGAAAAACTGTTTTTT
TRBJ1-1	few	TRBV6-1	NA	CASSEARRANTEAFF	TGTGCCAGCAGTGAAGCGAGGCGGGCGAACACTGAAGCTTTCTTT
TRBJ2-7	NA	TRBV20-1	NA	CSARWTGYEQYF	TGCAGTGCTAGATGGACTGGGTACGAGCAGTACTTC
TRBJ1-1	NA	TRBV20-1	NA	CSAGRGMNTEAFF	TGCAGTGCTGGGAGGGGAATGAACACTGAAGCTTTCTTT
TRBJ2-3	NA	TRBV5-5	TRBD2	CASSPLAEAPLNTQYF	TGTGCCAGCAGCCCACTAGCGGAGGCCCCCCTAAATACGCAGTATTTT
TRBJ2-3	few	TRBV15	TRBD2	CATSREFSGARQQYF	TGTGCCACCAGCAGAGAGTTTAGCGGGGCCCGCCAGCAGTATTTT
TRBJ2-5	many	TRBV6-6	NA	CASSYSGLPTQYF	TGTGCCAGCAGTTACTCAGGACTACCGACCCAGTACTTC
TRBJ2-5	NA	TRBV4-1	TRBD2	CASSQGGKASGQETQYF	TGCGCCAGCAGCCAAGGAGGGAAGGCTAGCGGCCAAGAGACCCAGTACTTC
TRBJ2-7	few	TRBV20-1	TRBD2	CSARGLAGGSYEQYF	TGCAGTGCTAGAGGACTAGCGGGGGGTTCCTACGAGCAGTACTTC
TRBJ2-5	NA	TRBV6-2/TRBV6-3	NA	CASSRETVVQETQYF	TGTGCCAGCAGTAGGGAGACAGTAGTCCAAGAGACCCAGTACTTC
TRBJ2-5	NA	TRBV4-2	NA	CASSQENGPRTQYF	TGTGCCAGCAGCCAAGAGAACGGCCCAAGGACCCAGTACTTC
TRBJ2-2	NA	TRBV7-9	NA	CASSKRSSNTGELFF	TGTGCCAGCAGCAAGAGGAGTTCGAACACCGGGGAGCTGTTTTTT
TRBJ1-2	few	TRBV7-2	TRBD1	CASSSATGAGYTF	TGTGCCAGCAGCTCCGCGACAGGGGCTGGCTACACCTTC
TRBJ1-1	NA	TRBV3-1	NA	CASRQDVNGEAFF	TGTGCCAGCAGACAGGACGTGAACGGTGAAGCTTTCTTT
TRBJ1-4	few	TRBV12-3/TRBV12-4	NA	CASSQIRGSEKLFF	TGTGCCAGCAGTCAAATACGGGGGAGTGAAAAACTGTTTTTT
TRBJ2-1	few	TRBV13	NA	CASRGGGSSYNEQFF	TGTGCCAGCAGAGGAGGGGGAAGCTCCTACAATGAGCAGTTCTTC
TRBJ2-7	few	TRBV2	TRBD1	CASSRQGAQAYEQYF	TGTGCCAGCAGCAGACAGGGGGCGCAGGCCTACGAGCAGTACTTC
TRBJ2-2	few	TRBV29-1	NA	CSVGGRHTGELFF	TGCAGCGTTGGGGGGCGGCACACCGGGGAGCTGTTTTTT
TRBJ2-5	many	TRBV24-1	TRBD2	CATSDRGGGVEETQYF	TGTGCCACCAGTGATCGTGGCGGGGGGGTAGAGGAGACCCAGTACTTC
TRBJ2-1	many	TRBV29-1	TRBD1	CSLGTGDNEQFF	TGCAGCCTAGGGACAGGGGACAATGAGCAGTTCTTC
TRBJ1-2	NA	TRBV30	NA	CAWSRGLGGYTF	TGTGCCTGGAGTCGGGGGCTGGGTGGCTACACCTTC
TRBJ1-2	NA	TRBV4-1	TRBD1	CASSQHTGVDYGYTF	TGCGCCAGCAGCCAGCACACAGGGGTGGACTATGGCTACACCTTC
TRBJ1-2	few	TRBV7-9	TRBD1	CASSPKDRGSYGYTF	TGTGCCAGCAGCCCGAAGGACAGGGGGTCCTATGGCTACACCTTC
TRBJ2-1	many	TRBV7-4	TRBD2	CASSFSGRAYNEQFF	TGTGCCAGCAGCTTTAGCGGGAGGGCCTACAATGAGCAGTTCTTC
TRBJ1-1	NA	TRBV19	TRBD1	CASSITGQGMNTEAFF	TGTGCCAGTAGTATTACGGGACAGGGGATGAACACTGAAGCTTTCTTT
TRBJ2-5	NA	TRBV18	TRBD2	CASSPSGTSGTQETQYF	TGTGCCAGCTCACCCTCCGGGACTAGCGGGACCCAAGAGACCCAGTACTTC
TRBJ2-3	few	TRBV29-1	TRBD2	CSARSPSSGSTDTQYF	TGCAGCGCCAGATCCCCCTCTAGCGGCAGCACAGATACGCAGTATTTT
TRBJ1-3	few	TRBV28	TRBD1	CASSPGDSRSGNTIYF	TGTGCCAGCAGTCCTGGGGACAGCCGCTCTGGAAACACCATATATTTT
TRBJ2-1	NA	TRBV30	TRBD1	CALTIPGQENEQFF	TGTGCCTTAACGATACCGGGACAGGAAAATGAGCAGTTCTTC
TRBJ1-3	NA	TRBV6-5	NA	CASSYSSISGNTIYF	TGTGCCAGCAGTTACTCGAGTATCTCTGGAAACACCATATATTTT
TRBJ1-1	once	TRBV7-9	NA	CASSFEQRPYTEAFF	TGTGCCAGCAGCTTTGAACAAAGGCCCTACACTGAAGCTTTCTTT
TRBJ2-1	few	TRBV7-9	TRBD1	CASSALTGGFSIYYNEQFF	TGTGCCAGCAGCGCCCTGACAGGGGGCTTTTCCATTTACTACAATGAGCAGTTCTTC
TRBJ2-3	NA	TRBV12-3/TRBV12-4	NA	CASSFSRDGRSEYF	TGTGCCAGCAGTTTCTCGAGGGATGGAAGGTCGGAGTATTTT
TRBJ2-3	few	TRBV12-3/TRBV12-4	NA	CASSLIASDTQYF	TGTGCCAGCAGTTTGATTGCGAGTGATACGCAGTATTTT
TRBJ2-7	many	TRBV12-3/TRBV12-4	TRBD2	CASRLGLAGYEQYF	TGTGCCAGCAGGCTTGGACTAGCGGGCTACGAGCAGTACTTC
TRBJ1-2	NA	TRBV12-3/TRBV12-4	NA	CASSLGQFWGYTF	TGTGCCAGCAGTTTAGGGCAATTTTGGGGCTACACCTTC
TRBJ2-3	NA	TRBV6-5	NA	CASSYSWSKSEDTQYF	TGTGCCAGCAGTTACTCGTGGTCTAAATCGGAAGATACGCAGTATTTT
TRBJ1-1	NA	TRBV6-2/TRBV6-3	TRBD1	CASREPQGLEAFF	TGTGCCAGCAGAGAACCACAGGGGCTGGAAGCTTTCTTT
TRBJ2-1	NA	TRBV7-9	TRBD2	CASSLTSGGAFEQFF	TGTGCCAGCAGCCTTACTAGCGGGGGGGCCTTTGAGCAGTTCTTC
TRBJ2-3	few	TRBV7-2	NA	CASSLVLGTRGDTQYF	TGTGCCAGCAGCTTAGTTTTGGGGACTCGAGGAGATACGCAGTATTTT
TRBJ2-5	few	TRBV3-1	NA	CASSQWSVPETQYF	TGTGCCAGCAGCCAATGGTCGGTCCCAGAGACCCAGTACTTC
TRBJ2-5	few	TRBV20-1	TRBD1	CSAPRLDRAVVETQYF	TGCAGTGCCCCGAGATTAGACAGGGCCGTAGTGGAGACCCAGTACTTC
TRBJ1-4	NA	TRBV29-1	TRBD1	CSVGGTGEVNEKLFF	TGCAGCGTCGGCGGGACAGGAGAGGTGAATGAAAAACTGTTTTTT
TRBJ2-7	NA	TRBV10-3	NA	CAIRGQRGDEQYF	TGTGCCATCAGGGGACAGAGGGGGGACGAGCAGTACTTC
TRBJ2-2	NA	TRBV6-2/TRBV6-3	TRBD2	CASSYLAGGPNTGELFF	TGTGCCAGCAGTTATTTAGCGGGAGGGCCAAACACCGGGGAGCTGTTTTTT
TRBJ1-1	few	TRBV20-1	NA	CSAHGGAAAFF	TGCAGTGCCCATGGGGGGGCTGCCGCTTTCTTT
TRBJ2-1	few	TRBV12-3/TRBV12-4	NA	CASSWTVSSYNEQFF	TGTGCCAGCAGTTGGACAGTTAGCTCCTACAATGAGCAGTTCTTC
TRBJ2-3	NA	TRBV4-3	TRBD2	CASGLSTSGSTDTQYF	TGCGCCAGCGGCTTATCGACTAGCGGTAGCACAGATACGCAGTATTTT
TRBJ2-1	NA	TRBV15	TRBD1	CATSRVSTGLHNEQFF	TGTGCCACCAGCAGAGTTTCGACAGGGCTACACAATGAGCAGTTCTTC
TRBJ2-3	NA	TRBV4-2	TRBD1	CASSQAGGVVDTQYF	TGTGCCAGCAGCCAGGCAGGGGGAGTGGTAGATACGCAGTATTTT
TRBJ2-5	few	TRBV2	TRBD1	CASNRDRQETQYF	TGTGCCAGCAATAGGGACAGGCAAGAGACCCAGTACTTC